This TCR beta chain came from a study of T-cell memory formation after mild COVID-19. Germline V lookup: CDR1 MNHEY, CDR2 SVGAGI. V dropped 6 bases and J dropped 10; count of bases not matched to a gene: 11. The CDR3 is made up of 15 amino acids. From the 5' RACE reads, TCRdb called clonotypes with MiXCR, one entry per CDR3 protein. The table includes roughly 170,000 distinct CDR3 sequences, 20% to 25% detected once. The receptor was isolated from an adult woman who had mild COVID-19 (a few samples of this study predate the infection). Cell type and time point are not known. V is TRBV6-5 and J is TRBJ2-1, with TRBD2 matching over 11 bases. Sequenced sample: PBMCs or a T cell subset sorted from them (not recorded which). This chain's CDR3 is CASRTSGDLSTEQFF. The DNA for the CDR3 is TGTGCCAGCAGGACTAGCGGGGACCTCTCGACGGAGCAGTTCTTC.